The 23 T cell receptor beta chains below come from one sample, sequenced in a study of blood T cell repertoires in COVID-19 (dated by TCRdb to 2018 to 2021). Libraries were prepared through the immunoSEQ multiplex PCR assay. TCRdb obtained this table from immuneACCESS and retained in-frame rearrangements with V and J assigned. These tables miss some clones; where compared with another copy, unresolved V genes account for less than half of the shortfall, and the remainder is unexplained. This sample holds roughly 130,000 clones; 70% to 90% were observed only once. Over 3.5% of the sample goes to the ten largest clones. Sample: peripheral blood. The source of these receptors is a woman in her sixties with acute or convalescent COVID-19.

The chain is built from TRBV7-2 and TRBJ2-3; 9 bases agree with TRBD2. Germline lookup yields CDR1 SGHTA and CDR2 FQGNSA. The CDR3 spans 15 residues. J was trimmed by 3 bases and V by 4 bases; bases with no gene match: 5. CDR3 sequence (DNA): TGTGCCAGCAGCTCCTTAGCGGGAGAAACAGATACGCAGTATTTT. It translates to CASSSLAGETDTQYF.

CDR3 sequence: CASSSDRMNTGELFF. CDR3 DNA: TGTGCCAGCAGCTCCGACAGGATGAACACCGGGGAGCTGTTTTTT. This chain connects TRBV11-3 to TRBJ2-2; a possible D gene is TRBD1 (6 bases). Trimming stripped 4 bases from V and 1 base from J, with 10 bases between. This CDR3 has 15 residues. Looked up from germline, CDR1 is SGHNT and CDR2 is YENEEA.

J is TRBJ1-6 and V is TRBV7-2; TRBD1 might be the D (5 bases). CDR3 length: 13 residues. Trimming took 0 bases from V and 10 from J, leaving 7 bases between them. CDR1 is SGHTA, CDR2 FQGNSA, per germline. Here the CDR3 reads CASSLAQGSPLHF. CDR3 sequence (DNA): TGTGCCAGCAGCTTAGCCCAGGGATCACCCCTCCACTTT.

The genes are TRBV30 and TRBJ2-5, with 8 bases lining up with TRBD1. This CDR3 is built from 16 residues. Germline V lookup: CDR1 GTSNPN, CDR2 SVGIG (reference sequence). Trimming at V came to 4 bases and at J to 4 bases, leaving 14 bases not matched to a gene. CDR3 in amino acids: CAWKVQGAGVRETQYF. CDR3 DNA: TGTGCCTGGAAGGTTCAGGGGGCTGGAGTGCGAGAGACCCAGTACTTC.

CDR3 amino acids: CASSARTSGPRKQFF. The CDR3 nucleotides read TGTGCCAGCAGCGCAAGGACTAGCGGACCCAGGAAGCAGTTCTTC. This chain uses TRBV13 with TRBJ2-1, with 10 nucleotides matching TRBD2. This CDR3 is built from 15 residues. Germline V lookup: CDR1 PRHDT, CDR2 FYEKMQ (reference sequence). Trimming at V came to 5 bases and at J to 11 bases, leaving 12 bases not matched to a gene. Full variable domain (outside the CDR3, taken from reference TRBV13 and TRBJ2-1): AAGVIQSPRHLIKEKRETATLKCYPIPRHDTVYWYQQGPGQDPQFLISFYEKMQSDKGSIPDRFSAQQFSDYHSELNMSSLELGDSALYFCASSARTSGPRKQFFGPGTRLTVL.

This chain uses TRBV11-2 with TRBJ1-6; D gene unclear. The length of the CDR3 is 17 residues. The germline gives CDR1 SGHAT, CDR2 FQNNGV. V was trimmed by 0 bases and J by 4 bases, leaving 13 bases between them. The CDR3 loop is CASSLDGVLIYNSPLHF. The CDR3, as DNA: TGTGCCAGCAGCTTAGATGGAGTCTTAATATATAATTCACCCCTCCACTTT.

The chain carries TRBV7-9 and TRBJ2-2, with 10 bases that match TRBD1. This CDR3 has 15 residues. V trimming: 8 bases; J trimming: 2 bases; junction bases outside the gene matches: 5. Germline V gene lookup returns CDR1 SEHNR and CDR2 FQNEAQ (reference sequence). This CDR3 reads CASFGTGANTGELFF. The CDR3 DNA sequence: TGTGCCAGCTTCGGGACAGGGGCTAACACCGGGGAGCTGTTTTTT. Full variable domain (missing parts from reference TRBV7-9 and TRBJ2-2): DTGVSQNPRHKITKRGQNVTFRCDPISEHNRLYWYRQTLGQGPEFLTYFQNEAQLEKSRLLSDRFSAERPKGSFSTLEIQRTEQGDSAMYLCASFGTGANTGELFFGEGSRLTVL.

The J gene is TRBJ1-1, the V gene TRBV19; 9 nucleotides line up with TRBD1. CDR3 length: 13 amino acids. V lost 5 bases, J lost 6 bases, and 4 bases stayed unmatched. Germline assignment: CDR1 LNHDA and CDR2 SQIVND (reference sequence). CDR3 coding DNA: TGTGCCAGTAGTGCAGACAGGGGGGCTGAAGCTTTCTTT. Translation gives CASSADRGAEAFF.

The J gene is TRBJ2-7, the V gene TRBV3-1 (or the pseudogene TRBV3-2), with TRBD1 matching over 9 bases. The CDR3 runs 13 residues. CDR1 is LGHDT, CDR2 YNNKEL, per germline (reference sequence). V shed 2 bases and J 7 bases; nucleotides not matched to a gene: 3. In DNA, the CDR3 is TGTGCCAGCAGCCAACCGACAGGGGGGGAGCAGTACTTC. It yields the protein CASSQPTGGEQYF.

This clone was seen only once. The J gene is TRBJ1-5, the V gene TRBV11-2; 8 positions match TRBD1. Germline trimming cut 1 base from V and 6 bases from J; bases unmatched to any gene: 5. The CDR3 is 15 residues long. Germline CDR1 and CDR2: SGHAT and FQNNGV. The CDR3 region is CASSLGRTGLQPQHF. CDR3 nucleotide sequence: TGTGCCAGCAGCTTAGGGAGGACAGGGCTTCAGCCCCAGCATTTT.

This sequence joins TRBV6-1 and TRBJ1-5; D gene unclear. V lost 3 bases and J lost 9, with 12 bases in between. Germline loops: CDR1 MNHNS, CDR2 SASEGT. The CDR3 loop spans 13 amino acids. The CDR3: CASSDRGRGPQHF. CDR3 bases: TGTGCCAGCAGTGACAGAGGGCGTGGGCCCCAGCATTTT.

The chain employs TRBV5-5 and TRBJ1-1; TRBD1 aligns across 11 bases. The CDR3 spans 16 residues. V lost 5 bases and J lost 1; bases outside the gene matches: 7. Germline-derived CDR1 and CDR2 are SGHKS and YYEKEE (reference sequence). CDR3 DNA: TGTGCCAGCAGTGCCGTCGGACAGGGGGCGAACACTGAAGCTTTCTTT. This translates into CASSAVGQGANTEAFF.

This rearrangement joins TRBV2 to TRBJ1-2; 7 bases align to TRBD1. V dropped 5 bases and J dropped 8; count of bases not matched to a gene: 8. Germline CDR1 is SNHLY and CDR2 is FYNNEI. The CDR3 sequence is 13 residues long. In DNA, the CDR3 is TGTGCCAGCAGTATGGGACAGAAAGTCGGCTACACCTTC. Protein: CASSMGQKVGYTF.

This sequence joins TRBV11-3 and TRBJ1-6, with D unclear. Germline CDR1 is SGHNT and CDR2 is YENEEA. The germline V and J ends were trimmed by 6 bases and 7 bases, with 16 bases remaining between them. The CDR3 sequence is 15 residues long. The CDR3 sequence is CASRQSLGSNSPLHF. In DNA, the CDR3 is TGTGCCAGCAGACAATCTCTAGGTAGCAATTCACCCCTCCACTTT.

This rearrangement joins TRBV28 to TRBJ1-6; no reliable D call. The germline V and J ends were trimmed by 4 bases and 12 bases, with 25 bases remaining between them. Germline-derived CDR1 and CDR2 are MDHEN and SYDVKM. This CDR3 is 17 amino acids long. The CDR3 region is CASSSPTPVAGGEPLHF. CDR3 DNA: TGTGCCAGCAGTTCGCCGACACCCGTGGCCGGAGGAGAACCCCTCCACTTT.

The gene calls are TRBV12-5 and TRBJ2-5; no clear D. Trimming stripped 6 bases from V and 5 bases from J, with 10 bases between. This CDR3 comprises 12 residues. Looked up from germline, CDR1 is LGHNT and CDR2 is FRNRAP. CDR3 sequence (DNA): TGTGCTAGTGGCTCAGGTGGGGAGACCCAGTACTTC. Translating it yields CASGSGGETQYF.

The chain uses TRBV4-2 and TRBJ2-1; 7 nucleotides match TRBD2. Per germline, CDR1 LGHNA and CDR2 YNFKEQ. The CDR3 sequence is 15 residues long. The junction had 9 bases not matched to a gene; V was cut back by 4 bases and J by 6 bases. The DNA of the CDR3 is TGTGCCAGCAGCCTCGGTTCAGGCGGGGGCAATGAGCAGTTCTTC. It codes for CASSLGSGGGNEQFF.

There are a few counts of this clone. This chain joins TRBV28 and TRBJ2-1; no firm D call. The ends were cut back, 6 bases at V and 6 bases at J, with 6 bases in the middle. CDR3 length: 11 amino acids. Germline V gives CDR1 MDHEN, CDR2 SYDVKM. The CDR3 DNA reads TGTGCCAGCAGCCTCGGCAATGAGCAGTTCTTC. This sequence encodes CASSLGNEQFF.

The chain joins TRBV7-8 to TRBJ1-4; no reliable D call. This CDR3 spans 16 amino acids. Per the germline V gene, CDR1 is SGHVS and CDR2 is FQNEAQ. V lost 5 bases to trimming and J lost 1 base, with 14 bases between them. The CDR3 reads CASSPLAEGTNEKLFF. DNA of the CDR3: TGTGCCAGCAGCCCCCTAGCTGAGGGAACTAATGAAAAACTGTTTTTT.

This chain connects TRBV2 to TRBJ1-5, with D perhaps matching TRBD1 (5 bases). The CDR3 extends over 13 amino acids. Deletions cut 8 bases from V and 2 bases from J, with 10 bases between. Germline CDR1 reads SNHLY; CDR2 reads FYNNEI. CDR3 amino acids: CASRDSGNQPQHF. The CDR3 bases are TGTGCCAGCCGAGACAGCGGCAATCAGCCCCAGCATTTT.

The chain recombines TRBV2 with TRBJ2-7; no clear D. There are 11 residues in the CDR3. Looked up from germline, CDR1 is SNHLY and CDR2 is FYNNEI. V was clipped by 8 bases and J by 3 bases, with 8 bases between them. In nucleotides, the CDR3 is TGTGCCAGCGCAGAAAGCTACGAGCAGTACTTC. This sequence encodes CASAESYEQYF.

The rearrangement joins TRBV5-1 to TRBJ1-3; TRBD1 agrees at 9 bases. Per germline, CDR1 SGHRS and CDR2 YFSETQ. The CDR3 length is 15 residues. Trimming at V came to 3 bases and at J to 1 base, leaving 2 bases not matched to a gene. CDR3 sequence reads: CASSWDRVSGNTIYF. In DNA form, the CDR3 reads TGCGCCAGCAGCTGGGACAGGGTATCTGGAAACACCATATATTTT.

This sequence joins TRBV3-1 (or the pseudogene TRBV3-2) and TRBJ1-1, with TRBD1 as a possible D gene (5 bases). The CDR3 covers 14 residues. In germline, CDR1 is LGHDT, CDR2 YNNKEL (reference sequence). V lost 5 bases and J 3 bases, leaving 13 bases between the germline ends. The DNA of the CDR3 is TGTGCCAGCAGCTGGGGGGTGGGAGACACTGAAGCTTTCTTT. Protein: CASSWGVGDTEAFF.